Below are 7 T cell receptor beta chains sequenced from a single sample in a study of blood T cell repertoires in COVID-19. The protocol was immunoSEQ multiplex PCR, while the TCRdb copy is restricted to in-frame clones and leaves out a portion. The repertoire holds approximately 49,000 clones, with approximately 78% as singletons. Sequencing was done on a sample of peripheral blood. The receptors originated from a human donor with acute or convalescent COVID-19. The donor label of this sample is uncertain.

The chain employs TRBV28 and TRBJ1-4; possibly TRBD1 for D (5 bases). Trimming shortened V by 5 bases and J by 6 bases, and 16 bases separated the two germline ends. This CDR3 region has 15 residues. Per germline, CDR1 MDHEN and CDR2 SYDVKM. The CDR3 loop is CASSPSRGGDEKLFF. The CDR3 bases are TGTGCCAGCAGTCCCTCTCGCGGGGGAGATGAAAAACTGTTTTTT.

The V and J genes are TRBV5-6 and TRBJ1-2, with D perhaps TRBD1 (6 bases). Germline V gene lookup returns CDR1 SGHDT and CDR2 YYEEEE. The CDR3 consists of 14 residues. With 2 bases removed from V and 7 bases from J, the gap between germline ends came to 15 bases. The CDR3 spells CASSFGREGGGYTF. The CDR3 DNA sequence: TGTGCCAGCAGCTTTGGCAGGGAAGGGGGTGGCTACACCTTC.

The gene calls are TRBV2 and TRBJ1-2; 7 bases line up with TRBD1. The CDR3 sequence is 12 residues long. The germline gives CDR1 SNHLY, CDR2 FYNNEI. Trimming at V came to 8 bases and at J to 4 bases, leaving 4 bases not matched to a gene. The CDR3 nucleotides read TGTGCCAGCCGACAGGGAATCTATGGCTACACCTTC. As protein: CASRQGIYGYTF. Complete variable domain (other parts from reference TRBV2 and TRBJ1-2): EPEVTQTPSHQVTQMGQEVILRCVPISNHLYFYWYRQILGQKVEFLVSFYNNEISEKSEIFDDQFSVERPDGSNFTLKIRSTKLEDSAMYFCASRQGIYGYTFGSGTRLTVV.

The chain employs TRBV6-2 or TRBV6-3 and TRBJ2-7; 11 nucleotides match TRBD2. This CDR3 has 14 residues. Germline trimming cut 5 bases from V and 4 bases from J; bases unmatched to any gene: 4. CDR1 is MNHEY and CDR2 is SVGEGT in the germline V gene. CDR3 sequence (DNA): TGTGCCAGCAGTCAGACTAGCGGGACTTACGAGCAGTACTTC. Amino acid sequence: CASSQTSGTYEQYF.

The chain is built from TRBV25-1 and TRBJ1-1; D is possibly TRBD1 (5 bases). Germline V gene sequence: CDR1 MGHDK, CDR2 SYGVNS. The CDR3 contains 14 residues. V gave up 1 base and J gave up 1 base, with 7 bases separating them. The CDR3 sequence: CASSEWTPNTEAFF. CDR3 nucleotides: TGTGCCAGCAGTGAATGGACACCGAACACTGAAGCTTTCTTT.

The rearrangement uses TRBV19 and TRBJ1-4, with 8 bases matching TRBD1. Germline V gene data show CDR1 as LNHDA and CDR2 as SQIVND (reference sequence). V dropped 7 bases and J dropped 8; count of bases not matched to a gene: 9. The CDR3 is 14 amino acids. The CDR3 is CASTPQGAGEKLFF. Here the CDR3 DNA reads TGTGCCAGTACCCCGCAGGGGGCAGGGGAAAAACTGTTTTTT.

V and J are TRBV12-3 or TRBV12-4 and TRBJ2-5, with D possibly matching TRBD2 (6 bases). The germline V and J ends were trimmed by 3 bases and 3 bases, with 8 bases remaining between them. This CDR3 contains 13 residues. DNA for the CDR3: TGTGCCAGCAGTTTGTCGGGGGAAGAGACCCAGTACTTC. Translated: CASSLSGEETQYF.